This T cell receptor (beta chain) appears in the sequencing data of a study of tumor-infiltrating lymphocytes in primary liver carcinoma. Both RNA and DNA were isolated together from roughly 20-30 mg of bulk tissue that had not been sorted. Germline-derived CDR1 and CDR2 are SQVTM and ANQGSEA. CDR3 length: 14 amino acids. A primer matching the constant region was used to make TCR beta cDNA from approximately 0.45 ug of total RNA. What produced the TCR beta libraries was three nested multiplex PCR rounds using slightly modified ARM-PCR. PCR rounds one and two used TRBV1-TRBV30 forward primers with a C-beta reverse primer for roughly 9 cycles each. One entry per CDR3 protein results from TCRdb running MiXCR on the multiplex PCR reads. The sample yields 40,000 to 55,000 distinct CDR3 sequences, 71% seen once. As for this clonotype: One junction end does not reproduce the germline sequence, and a read error may be involved.

This clonotype originated in a man aged 35 to 55 with primary liver carcinoma and hepatitis B virus infection. The chain uses TRBV29-1 and TRBJ2-5, with D perhaps matching TRBD1 or TRBD2 (6 bases each). Specimen: liver tumor tissue from sampling region 5. Subset described: tumor region T5, tumor centre. The CDR3 DNA reads as TGCAGCGTTGAAGATTCAGGGGCAGGGAGGACCCAGTATTTC. This sequence encodes CSVEDSGAGRTQYF.